This T cell receptor (beta chain) was identified during a study of cytomegalovirus exposure and HLA in healthy donors. Germline V CDR1 and CDR2: MNHNS, SASEGT. J was trimmed by 0 bases and V by 1 base; bases with no gene match: 7. This CDR3 region has 18 residues. PCR involved 60 Vbeta and 13 Jbeta primers. The assay was immunoSEQ multiplex PCR, and TCRdb's table has in-frame clones only and misses some. This repertoire shows roughly 67,000 clones, roughly 75% found once; its top ten account for about 8%. Sequencing was carried out using PBMCs. The chain recombines TRBV6-1 with TRBJ1-5; 9 bases align to TRBD1. The source of this sequence is a man between 60 and 75 years old in good health and CMV-seropositive. CDR3 in DNA: TGTGCCAGCAGTGAAGAGACAGGGGGGGATTATAGCAATCAGCCCCAGCATTTT. Translated: CASSEETGGDYSNQPQHF.